This T cell receptor (beta chain) was sequenced in a study of beta chain features in type 1 diabetes. The study reverse transcribed the entire isolated RNA, so it sequenced expressed TCRB transcripts. The method was immunoSEQ multiplex PCR; TCRdb's version includes in-frame clones alone and lacks a portion of them. The table has 300,000 to 450,000 clones, over 9.5% seen once. This clone was counted a few times. The germline CDR1 and CDR2 sequences are MNHNY and SVGAGI (reference sequence). V lost 5 bases and J lost 3; bases outside the gene matches: 6. The CDR3 length is 14 residues. This chain uses TRBV6-6 with TRBJ1-2; 7 bases fit TRBD1. Sequencing was done on a sample of naive CD4+ T cells from blood. This TCR was recovered from a man younger than 30 in good health. CDR3 DNA: TGTGCCAGCAGTGGCGCGGGACAGCACTATGGCTACACCTTC. It yields the protein CASSGAGQHYGYTF.